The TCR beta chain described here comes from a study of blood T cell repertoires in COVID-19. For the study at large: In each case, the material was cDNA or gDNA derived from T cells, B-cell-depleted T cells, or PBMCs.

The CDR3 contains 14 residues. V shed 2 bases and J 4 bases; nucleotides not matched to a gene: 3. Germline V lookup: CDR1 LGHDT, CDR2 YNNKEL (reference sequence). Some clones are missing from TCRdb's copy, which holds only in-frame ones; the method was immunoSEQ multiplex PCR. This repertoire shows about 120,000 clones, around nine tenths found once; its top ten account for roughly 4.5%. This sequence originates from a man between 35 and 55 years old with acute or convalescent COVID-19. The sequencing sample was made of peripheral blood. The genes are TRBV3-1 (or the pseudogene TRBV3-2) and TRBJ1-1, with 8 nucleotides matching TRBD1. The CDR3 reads CASSQPTGGTEAFF. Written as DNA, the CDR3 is TGTGCCAGCAGCCAACCAACAGGGGGCACTGAAGCTTTCTTT.